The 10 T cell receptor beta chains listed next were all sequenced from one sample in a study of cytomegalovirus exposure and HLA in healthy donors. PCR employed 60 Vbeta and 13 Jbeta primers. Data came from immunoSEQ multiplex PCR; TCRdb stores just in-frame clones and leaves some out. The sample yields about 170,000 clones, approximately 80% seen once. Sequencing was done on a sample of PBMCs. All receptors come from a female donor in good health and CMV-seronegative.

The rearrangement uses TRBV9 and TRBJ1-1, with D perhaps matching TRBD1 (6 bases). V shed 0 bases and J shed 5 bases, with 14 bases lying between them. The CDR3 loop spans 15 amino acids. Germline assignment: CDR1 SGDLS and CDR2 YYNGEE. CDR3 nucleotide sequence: TGTGCCAGCAGCGTAGGGGGGGGGCGCGGGACTGAAGCTTTCTTT. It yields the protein CASSVGGGRGTEAFF.

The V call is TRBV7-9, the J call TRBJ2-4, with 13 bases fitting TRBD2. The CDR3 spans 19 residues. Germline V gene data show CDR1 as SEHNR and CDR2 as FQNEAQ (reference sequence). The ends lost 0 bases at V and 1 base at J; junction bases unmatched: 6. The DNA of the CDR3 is TGTGCCAGCAGCTTAGCGTGGACTAGCGGGAGTTTGGCCAAAAACATTCAGTACTTC. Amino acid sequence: CASSLAWTSGSLAKNIQYF.

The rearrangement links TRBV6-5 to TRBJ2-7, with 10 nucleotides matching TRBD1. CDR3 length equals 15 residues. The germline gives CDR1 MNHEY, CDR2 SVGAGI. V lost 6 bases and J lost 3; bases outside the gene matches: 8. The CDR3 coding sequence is TGTGCCAGCAGACTTCTCGGGACAGGGGACTACGAGCAGTACTTC. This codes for CASRLLGTGDYEQYF.

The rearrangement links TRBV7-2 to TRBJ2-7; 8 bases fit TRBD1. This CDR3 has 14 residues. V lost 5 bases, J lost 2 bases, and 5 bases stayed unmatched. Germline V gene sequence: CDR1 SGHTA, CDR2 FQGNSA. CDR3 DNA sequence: TGTGCCAGCAGCGTAGGACAGGGCCCCTACGAGCAGTACTTC. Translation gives CASSVGQGPYEQYF.

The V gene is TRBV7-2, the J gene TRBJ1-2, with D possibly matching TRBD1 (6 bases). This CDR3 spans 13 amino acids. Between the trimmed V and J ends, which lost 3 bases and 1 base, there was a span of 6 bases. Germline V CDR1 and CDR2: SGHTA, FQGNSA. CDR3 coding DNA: TGTGCCAGCAGCTTGGGACATAACTATGGCTACACCTTC. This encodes CASSLGHNYGYTF.

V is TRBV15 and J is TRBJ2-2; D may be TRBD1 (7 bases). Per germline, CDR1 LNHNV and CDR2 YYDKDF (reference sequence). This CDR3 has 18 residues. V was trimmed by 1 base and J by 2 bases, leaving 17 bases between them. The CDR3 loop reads CATSRAPTGRYNTGELFF. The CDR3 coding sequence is TGTGCCACCAGCAGAGCCCCGACAGGGAGGTACAACACCGGGGAGCTGTTTTTT.

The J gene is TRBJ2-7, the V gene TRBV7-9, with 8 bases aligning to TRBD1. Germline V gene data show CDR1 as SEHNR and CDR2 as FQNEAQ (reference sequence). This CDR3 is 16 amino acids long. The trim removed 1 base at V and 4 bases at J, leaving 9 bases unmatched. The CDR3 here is CASSLGAGQEQYEQYF. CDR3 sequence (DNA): TGTGCCAGCAGCTTAGGTGCGGGACAGGAGCAGTACGAGCAGTACTTC.

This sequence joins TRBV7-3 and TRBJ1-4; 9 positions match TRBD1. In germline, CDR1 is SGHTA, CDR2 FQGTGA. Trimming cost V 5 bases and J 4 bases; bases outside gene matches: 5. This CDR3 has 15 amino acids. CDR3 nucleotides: TGTGCCAGCAGCAAGGGACAGGGTTATAATGAAAAACTGTTTTTT. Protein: CASSKGQGYNEKLFF.

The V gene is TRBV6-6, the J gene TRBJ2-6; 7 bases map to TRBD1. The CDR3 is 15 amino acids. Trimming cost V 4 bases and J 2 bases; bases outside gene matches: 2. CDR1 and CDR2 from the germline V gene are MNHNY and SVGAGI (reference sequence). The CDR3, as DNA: TGTGCCAGCAGTTCCCAGGGGGCTGGGGCCAACGTCCTGACTTTC. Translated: CASSSQGAGANVLTF.

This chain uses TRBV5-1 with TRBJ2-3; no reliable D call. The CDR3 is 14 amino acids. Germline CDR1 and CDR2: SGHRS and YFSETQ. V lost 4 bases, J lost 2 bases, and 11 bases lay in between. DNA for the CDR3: TGCGCCAGCAGCCCTACTTCGTTCACAGATACGCAGTATTTT. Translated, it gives CASSPTSFTDTQYF.